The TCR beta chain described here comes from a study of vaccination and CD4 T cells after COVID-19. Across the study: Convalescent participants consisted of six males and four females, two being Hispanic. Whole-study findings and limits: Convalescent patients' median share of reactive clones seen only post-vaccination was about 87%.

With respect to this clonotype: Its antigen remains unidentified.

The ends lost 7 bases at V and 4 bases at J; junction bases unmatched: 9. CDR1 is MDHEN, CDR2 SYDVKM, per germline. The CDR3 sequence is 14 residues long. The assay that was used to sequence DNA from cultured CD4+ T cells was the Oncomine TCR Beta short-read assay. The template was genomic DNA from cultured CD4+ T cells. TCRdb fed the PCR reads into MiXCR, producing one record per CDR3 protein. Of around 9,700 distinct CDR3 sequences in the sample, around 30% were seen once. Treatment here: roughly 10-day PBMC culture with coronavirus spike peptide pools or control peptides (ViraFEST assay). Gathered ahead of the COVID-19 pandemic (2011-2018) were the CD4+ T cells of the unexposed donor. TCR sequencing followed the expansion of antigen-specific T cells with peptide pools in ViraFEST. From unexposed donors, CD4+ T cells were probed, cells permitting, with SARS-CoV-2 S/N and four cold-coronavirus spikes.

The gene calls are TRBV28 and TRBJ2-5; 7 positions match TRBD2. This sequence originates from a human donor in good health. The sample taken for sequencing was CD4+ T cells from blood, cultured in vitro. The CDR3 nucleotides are TGTGCCAGCATAAGCCCCAGGGAGGGAGAGACCCAGTACTTC. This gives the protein CASISPREGETQYF. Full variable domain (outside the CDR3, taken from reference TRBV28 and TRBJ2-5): DVKVTQSSRYLVKRTGEKVFLECVQDMDHENMFWYRQDPGLGLRLIYFSYDVKMKEKGDIPEGYSVSREKKERFSLILESASTNQTSMYLCASISPREGETQYFGPGTRLLVL.